These T cell receptor beta chains were read from a single sample in a study of T cell repertoires in cytomegalovirus infection. TCRdb fed the reads into MiXCR, producing one record per CDR3 protein. The table records almost 550,000 distinct CDR3 sequences, 15% to 20% of them present only once. The sample comprised CD8+ T cells from PBMCs. These receptors all come from a human donor in good health (CMV status not recorded). Some clones in this sample may be carry-over from other donors' samples. Each CDR3 is given with its conserved first and last residue. Fields, in order: CDR3 length, D gene, V gene, clone size, J gene, CDR3 DNA, CDR3 protein. A D gene is named only where the DNA matches it firmly. Size is omitted from some rows. Given values are once, few, many or a class for expanded clones.

>16|TRBD2|TRBV28|-|TRBJ2-2
TGTGCCAGCAGATCCCGACTAGCGGCCGACACCGGGGAGCTGTTTTTT
CASRSRLAADTGELFF
>17|TRBD2|TRBV7-6|many|TRBJ2-1
TGTGCCAGCAGCCGGCTAGCGGGGGGGCGATCCGTCAATGAGCAGTTCTTC
CASSRLAGGRSVNEQFF
>15|TRBD2|TRBV12-3/TRBV12-4|few|TRBJ2-3
TGTGCCAGCAGGTATAGCGGGAGTAAGACAGATACGCAGTATTTT
CASRYSGSKTDTQYF
>14|-|TRBV12-5|few|TRBJ2-7
TGTGCTAGTGCCTGGAGGCCAAGCAACTACGAGCAGTACTTC
CASAWRPSNYEQYF
>14|-|TRBV20-1|few|TRBJ2-7
TGCAGTGCTAGAGATCGTGAGAAGGCCTACGAGCAGTACTTC
CSARDREKAYEQYF
>12|-|TRBV5-6|few|TRBJ2-7
TGTGCCAGCAGTCGATCACACTACGAGCAGTACTTC
CASSRSHYEQYF
>12|-|TRBV27|few|TRBJ2-3
TGTGCCAGCAGTTTAAAGCCAGATACGCAGTATTTT
CASSLKPDTQYF
>14|TRBD2|TRBV4-2|many|TRBJ2-7
TGTGCCAGCAGCCAAGAGGGACTAATCTACGAGCAGTACTTC
CASSQEGLIYEQYF
>16|-|TRBV13|few|TRBJ1-3
TGTGCCAGCAGCTTAGTGCGCGGGAGCTCTGGAAACACCATATATTTT
CASSLVRGSSGNTIYF
>13|-|TRBV7-9|many|TRBJ2-1
TGTGCCAGCAGCCCCGAGGGGTACAATGAGCAGTTCTTC
CASSPEGYNEQFF
>13|-|TRBV20-1|-|TRBJ2-7
TGCAGTGCTAATAGACCCAGGGCGTACGGGCAGTACTTC
CSANRPRAYGQYF
>15|TRBD2|TRBV13|few|TRBJ2-1
TGTGCCAGCAGCACAACTAGCGGGGGGAACAATGAGCAGTTCTTC
CASSTTSGGNNEQFF
>16|-|TRBV13|few|TRBJ1-1
TGTGCCAGCAGCTTAGGCTCGGGGATGGTGGGCACTGAAGCTTTCTTT
CASSLGSGMVGTEAFF
>16|-|TRBV12-3/TRBV12-4|many|TRBJ2-5
TGTGCCAGCAGTAACGGGGACGCGACGACTAAAGAGACCCAGTACTTC
CASSNGDATTKETQYF
>15|-|TRBV25-1|-|TRBJ2-7
TGTGCCAGCAGTAGCTTCGGGGGCGCCGGTTGGGAGCAGTACTTC
CASSSFGGAGWEQYF
>15|-|TRBV7-8|many|TRBJ1-1
TGTGCCAGCAGCCCCCCCGGTGGGGAGAACACTGAAGCTTTCTTT
CASSPPGGENTEAFF
>16|-|TRBV20-1|few|TRBJ1-5
TGCAGTGCTAGAGACGACGGCAGGGGTTGGGATCAGCCCCAGCATTTT
CSARDDGRGWDQPQHF
>15|-|TRBV5-4|few|TRBJ1-2
TGTGCCAGCAGCTTGGCTTTACATAGAGCGGAAGGCTACACCTTC
CASSLALHRAEGYTF
>13|-|TRBV30|few|TRBJ1-2
TGTGCCTGGAGTGTAACCAATAACTATGGCTACACCTTC
CAWSVTNNYGYTF
>17|-|TRBV11-2|many|TRBJ2-7
TGTGCCAGCAGCTTAGGTCCCTCCGGGACTCCGTTCTACGAGCAGTACTTC
CASSLGPSGTPFYEQYF
>14|TRBD1|TRBV28|many|TRBJ2-1
TGTGCCAGCAGGACGGACAGGGGGTGGAATGAGCAGTTCTTC
CASRTDRGWNEQFF
>14|-|TRBV28|many|TRBJ2-3
TGTGCCAGCGACCTTGGGCGAAGCACAGATACGCAGTATTTT
CASDLGRSTDTQYF
>16|TRBD1|TRBV10-3|-|TRBJ2-1
TGTGCCATCAGTGAGGGGACAGTAGACCCCTACAATGAGCAGTTCTTC
CAISEGTVDPYNEQFF
>14|-|TRBV15|few|TRBJ1-5
TGTGCCACCAGCAGAGTACGTGAGGGTCAGCCCCAGCATTTT
CATSRVREGQPQHF
>15|-|TRBV29-1|-|TRBJ2-6
TGCAGCGTTGAGGTCAGGGTGGACGGGGCCAACGTCCTGACTTTC
CSVEVRVDGANVLTF
>14|-|TRBV13|few|TRBJ2-6
TGTGCCAGCAGCCGGCTGTCTGGGGCCAACGTCCTGACTTTC
CASSRLSGANVLTF